This is a list of T cell receptor beta chains from one sample in a study of human T cells and chemical hapten exposure. MiXCR, run by TCRdb on the RACE reads, gives a single entry per CDR3 protein. The data show roughly 140,000 distinct CDR3 sequences, over 9.5% seen once. Sample: whole blood, taken in connection with sensitization to the hapten diphenylcyclopropenone (DPC). The receptors were gathered from a woman aged 50 to 60 with alopecia areata. Some clones in this sample may be carry-over from other donors' samples. Each CDR3 is given with its conserved first and last residue. D genes are given only for firm matches. Not every row has a clone size; where given, it reads once, few, many or a size class.

>16|TRBJ1-5|TRBD1|TRBV6-2/TRBV6-3|-
CASSWAGQGAAQPQHF
TGTGCCAGCAGTTGGGCGGGACAGGGGGCGGCTCAGCCCCAGCATTTT
>15|TRBJ2-2|TRBD2|TRBV7-7|-
CAILAGGLPGGELFF
TGTGCTATTCTAGCGGGAGGCCTACCTGGGGGGGAGCTGTTTTTT
>15|TRBJ2-3|TRBD2|TRBV6-1|-
CASSETGGRKGTQYF
TGTGCCAGCAGTGAAACTGGCGGGAGAAAGGGTACGCAGTATTTT
>17|TRBJ2-5|TRBD2|TRBV7-8|few
CASSVGWAGGYEETQYF
TGTGCCAGCAGCGTCGGTTGGGCGGGGGGATATGAAGAGACCCAGTACTTC
>14|TRBJ2-3|-|TRBV12-3/TRBV12-4|many
CASRLPQHTDTQYF
TGTGCCAGCAGATTGCCCCAGCACACAGATACGCAGTATTTT
>12|TRBJ2-5|-|TRBV12-3/TRBV12-4|many
CASSLGRGTQYF
TGTGCCAGCAGCCTTGGAAGAGGGACCCAGTACTTC
>14|TRBJ1-5|-|TRBV3-1|few
CASSHGRGTQPQHF
TGTGCCAGCAGCCACGGAAGGGGGACTCAGCCCCAGCATTTT
>14|TRBJ2-2|-|TRBV10-3|few
CAISDWAKAGELFF
TGTGCCATCAGTGATTGGGCTAAGGCCGGGGAGCTGTTTTTT
>13|TRBJ2-7|-|TRBV19|few
CASSRRETYEQYF
TGTGCCAGTAGCCGCCGGGAAACCTACGAGCAGTACTTC
>12|TRBJ2-3|-|TRBV7-6|many
CASTAGADTQYF
TGTGCCAGCACCGCAGGGGCAGATACGCAGTATTTT
>15|TRBJ2-3|TRBD2|TRBV6-5|-
CASRPRAGGSDPQYF
TGTGCCAGCAGGCCTCGAGCGGGAGGCTCCGACCCGCAGTATTTT
>15|TRBJ2-7|TRBD1|TRBV6-1|-
CASTLQGTGIHEQYF
TGTGCCAGCACCTTACAGGGGACAGGGATCCACGAGCAGTACTTC
>17|TRBJ2-3|TRBD1|TRBV6-5|many
CASRDRASEAYTDTQYF
TGTGCCAGCAGAGACAGGGCCTCGGAAGCTTACACAGATACGCAGTATTTT
>15|TRBJ2-2|TRBD1|TRBV7-8|-
CASSGRDRGDGELFF
TGTGCCAGCAGCGGGAGGGACAGGGGGGACGGGGAGCTGTTTTTT
>13|TRBJ2-7|TRBD1|TRBV7-3|few
CASSRGQHYEQYF
TGTGCCAGCAGCCGGGGACAGCACTACGAGCAGTACTTC
>14|TRBJ2-7|TRBD2|TRBV20-1|-
CSARFSGTSYEQYF
TGCAGTGCCCGTTTTAGCGGGACCTCCTACGAGCAGTACTTC
>15|TRBJ2-5|-|TRBV7-2|few
CASSLAGGGRETQYF
TGTGCCAGCAGCTTAGCTGGGGGCGGTCGAGAGACCCAGTACTTC
>14|TRBJ2-7|-|TRBV7-2|few
CASSLDPATYEQYF
TGTGCCAGCAGCTTAGATCCAGCTACCTACGAGCAGTACTTC
>13|TRBJ1-1|TRBD1|TRBV7-8|-
CASSFDRGTEAFF
TGTGCCAGCAGCTTCGACAGGGGCACTGAAGCTTTCTTT
>14|TRBJ1-2|TRBD1|TRBV18|-
CASSPRGQDHGYTF
TGTGCCAGCTCACCACGGGGACAGGACCATGGCTACACCTTC
>16|TRBJ1-1|TRBD1|TRBV12-3/TRBV12-4|many
CASRAGSGQLNTEAFF
TGTGCCAGCAGGGCTGGCTCGGGACAGTTGAACACTGAAGCTTTCTTT
>12|TRBJ2-2|-|TRBV20-1|-
CSATGYTGELFF
TGCAGTGCTACAGGCTACACCGGGGAGCTGTTTTTT
>14|TRBJ1-1|-|TRBV5-1|-
CASIRDSGSTEAFF
TGCGCCAGCATCCGGGACTCCGGGAGCACTGAAGCTTTCTTT
>15|TRBJ1-5|TRBD1|TRBV28|many
CASSSPPGGYQPQHF
TGTGCCAGCAGTTCCCCCCCAGGGGGGTATCAGCCCCAGCATTTT
>17|TRBJ2-7|TRBD2|TRBV10-1|many
CASSESTSGRGMDEQYF
TGCGCCAGCAGTGAGTCGACTAGCGGGAGAGGTATGGACGAGCAGTACTTC
>15|TRBJ2-1|-|TRBV7-2|few
CASSPTRWEYNEQFF
TGTGCCAGCAGCCCGACTAGGTGGGAGTACAATGAGCAGTTCTTC
>15|TRBJ2-7|-|TRBV7-3|few
CASSLETASSYEQYF
TGTGCCAGCAGCTTGGAGACAGCAAGCTCCTACGAGCAGTACTTC